These 26 T cell receptor beta chains originate from one sample sequenced in a study of molecular identifiers for immune sequencing clone quantification. From the PCR reads, TCRdb called clonotypes with MiXCR, one entry per CDR3 protein. The sample yields approximately 550,000 distinct CDR3 sequences, about a fifth seen once. The sequenced sample was naive CD8+ T cells from blood, with Jurkat cell RNA spiked in. Subset of the sample: FACS-sorted CD8+CD4-CCR7+CD45RA+ naive T cells. These receptors all stem from a human donor in good health. Some libraries in this study had Jurkat cell RNA spiked in.

V gene TRBV13 combines with J gene TRBJ1-2, with D maybe TRBD1 (5 bases). The CDR3 contains 16 residues. V was pared by 0 bases and J by 0 bases, with 11 bases between. CDR1 and CDR2 (germline): PRHDT, FYEKMQ (reference sequence). The chain's CDR3 is CASSLGPQGANYGYTF. In DNA, the CDR3 is TGTGCCAGCAGCTTAGGCCCCCAGGGCGCTAACTATGGCTACACCTTC.

This clonotype occurred a few times. The chain is built from TRBV6-2 or TRBV6-3 and TRBJ2-7, with 8 bases lining up with TRBD1. CDR1 is MNHEY, CDR2 SVGEGT, per germline. V trimming: 2 bases; J trimming: 4 bases; junction bases outside the gene matches: 4. The CDR3 has 14 amino acids. In DNA form, the CDR3 reads TGTGCCAGCAGTTACGAGGACAGGGATTACGAGCAGTACTTC. Its translation is CASSYEDRDYEQYF.

This clonotype was observed a handful of times. The gene calls are TRBV7-6 and TRBJ1-3; no definite D call. CDR3 length equals 14 residues. Germline values: CDR1 SGHVS, CDR2 FNYEAQ. V was cut by 5 bases and J by 1 base, with 9 bases left in between. CDR3 sequence (DNA): TGTGCCAGCAGCAAGGAGGGTTCTGGAAACACCATATATTTT. Translated, it gives CASSKEGSGNTIYF. Together with reference TRBV7-6 and TRBJ1-3, the CDR3 gives the full variable domain: GAGVSQSPRYKVTKRGQDVALRCDPISGHVSLYWYRQALGQGPEFLTYFNYEAQQDKSGLPNDRFSAERPEGSISTLTIQRTEQRDSAMYRCASSKEGSGNTIYFGEGSWLTVV.

The chain carries TRBV28 and TRBJ2-1, with D unresolved. There are 14 residues in the CDR3. The V and J ends lost 2 bases and 6 bases respectively, with 11 bases between them. Germline V CDR1 and CDR2: MDHEN, SYDVKM. CDR3 sequence (DNA): TGTGCCAGCAGTTTAGCCCCGAATAGCAATGAGCAGTTCTTC. The encoded protein is CASSLAPNSNEQFF.

In this sample, this clonotype turned up many times. The V call is TRBV25-1, the J call TRBJ1-5; 9 nucleotides line up with TRBD1. J lost 1 base, V lost 1 base, and 8 bases had no gene match. In germline, CDR1 is MGHDK, CDR2 SYGVNS. The CDR3 loop spans 18 amino acids. The CDR3 loop reads CASSESGQGGNSNQPQHF. CDR3 coding DNA: TGTGCCAGCAGTGAATCGGGACAGGGAGGAAACAGCAATCAGCCCCAGCATTTT.

On this clonotype itself: A much larger clone is a single base away; this may be a read error. The V and J genes are TRBV5-5 and TRBJ1-1; a weak D match, TRBD1 (5 bases). Germline V CDR1 and CDR2: SGHKS, YYEKEE (reference sequence). This CDR3 has 14 residues. The CDR3 spells CASTLTVSNTEAFF. The CDR3, as DNA: TGTGCCAGCACCTTGACAGTATCGAACACTGAAGCTTTCTTT.

This clonotype was counted ten times or more. This chain links TRBV4-3 with TRBJ2-3; D ambiguous. The CDR3 sequence is 13 residues long. V dropped 1 base and J dropped 6 bases, with 8 bases sitting between them. Germline CDR1 is LGHNA and CDR2 is YSLEER. The CDR3 nucleotides are TGCGCCAGCAGCCAAGGGCGGCCCGATACGCAGTATTTT. This encodes CASSQGRPDTQYF.

This clonotype was counted ten times or more. The gene calls are TRBV2 and TRBJ2-2; D unclear. V dropped 5 bases and J dropped 4 bases, with 8 bases sitting between them. The CDR3 consists of 13 residues. Looked up from germline, CDR1 is SNHLY and CDR2 is FYNNEI. CDR3: CASSSRFTGELFF. The CDR3 region has the DNA TGTGCCAGCAGTTCCAGGTTCACCGGGGAGCTGTTTTTT. Variable domain in full (rest from reference TRBV2 and TRBJ2-2): EPEVTQTPSHQVTQMGQEVILRCVPISNHLYFYWYRQILGQKVEFLVSFYNNEISEKSEIFDDQFSVERPDGSNFTLKIRSTKLEDSAMYFCASSSRFTGELFFGEGSRLTVL.

The gene calls are TRBV6-2 or TRBV6-3 and TRBJ2-1; 11 bases are shared with TRBD2. Trimming removed 5 bases from V and 15 bases from J; junction bases left unmatched: 15. CDR1 and CDR2 (germline): MNHEY, SVGEGT. The CDR3 is 15 amino acids. Here the CDR3 DNA reads TGTGCCAGCAGTAAAACCGGGACTAGCGGATGGGAGGGGTTCTTC. Translated: CASSKTGTSGWEGFF.

This chain uses TRBV28 with TRBJ1-5; D ambiguous. The CDR3 totals 15 residues. Per germline, CDR1 MDHEN and CDR2 SYDVKM. V was pared by 6 bases and J by 0 bases, with 12 bases between. Written as DNA, the CDR3 is TGTGCCAGCAGAATTCAGAAATATAGCAATCAGCCCCAGCATTTT. Residues: CASRIQKYSNQPQHF.

Only a few counts were recorded for this clonotype. This chain links TRBV18 with TRBJ2-7; 9 bases align to TRBD2. The germline V gene encodes CDR1 KGHSH and CDR2 LQKENI. The CDR3 totals 17 residues. The V and J ends lost 3 bases and 1 base, in that order; junction bases with no gene match: 10. The CDR3 coding sequence is TGTGCCAGCTCACCGCAGGGACAGACTAGCGGTTCCTACGAGCAGTACTTC. This gives the protein CASSPQGQTSGSYEQYF.

Note on this clonotype: One end of the junction is discordant with germline, which a read error may explain. The genes are TRBV4-1 and TRBJ1-1; no reliable D call. The CDR3 runs to 15 residues. Germline V gene sequence: CDR1 MGHRA, CDR2 YSYEKL. Here the CDR3 reads CASGQEEGVNTEALF. CDR3 DNA sequence: TGCGCCAGCGGCCAAGAAGAGGGCGTGAACACTGAAGCTCTCTTT.

Regarding this clonotype: Possible read error: a much larger clone is one base away. The missing conserved phenylalanine or tryptophan at the end of this CDR3 makes a read error likely. This chain uses TRBV27 with TRBJ2-3, with 7 bases matching TRBD2. CDR3 size: 17 residues. Germline V gene data show CDR1 as MNHEY and CDR2 as SMNVEV (reference sequence). The ends lost 6 bases at V and 2 bases at J; junction bases unmatched: 14. This chain's CDR3 is CASRPLNAGDYTDTQYL. In nucleotides, the CDR3 is TGTGCCAGCAGGCCACTAAACGCGGGGGATTACACAGATACGCAGTATCTT.

The chain employs TRBV4-3 and TRBJ1-4; TRBD1 aligns across 12 bases. Germline-derived CDR1 and CDR2 are LGHNA and YSLEER. The CDR3 is 17 amino acids. Trimming at V came to 0 bases and at J to 6 bases, leaving 5 bases not matched to a gene. The CDR3 spells CASSQDRDRGRYEKLFF. DNA of the CDR3: TGCGCCAGCAGCCAAGATCGGGACAGGGGGCGGTATGAAAAACTGTTTTTT.

This clonotype appeared many times. This chain joins TRBV4-3 and TRBJ1-1, with D hard to call. CDR3 length: 16 amino acids. V was shortened by 0 bases and J by 0 bases, with 11 bases between the two germline ends. The germline V gene encodes CDR1 LGHNA and CDR2 YSLEER. The CDR3 nucleotides read TGCGCCAGCAGCCAAGATCATGGCAGCATGAACACTGAAGCTTTCTTT. Its protein is CASSQDHGSMNTEAFF.

This rearrangement joins TRBV15 to TRBJ1-1, with no clear D. Germline CDR1 is LNHNV and CDR2 is YYDKDF (reference sequence). V dropped 5 bases and J dropped 0 bases, with 10 bases sitting between them. This CDR3 has 14 amino acids. As DNA, the CDR3 is TGTGCCACCAGCCCTACAAACATGAACACTGAAGCTTTCTTT. Translating gives CATSPTNMNTEAFF.

This clonotype has a handful of counts. This chain connects TRBV10-3 to TRBJ2-7, with 8 bases identical to TRBD2. The V gene's germline CDR1 is ENHRY and CDR2 SYGVKD. This CDR3 spans 16 amino acids. V gave up 0 bases and J gave up 1 base; unmatched junction bases: 5. The CDR3 loop is CAISESGGDISYEQYF. In nucleotides, the CDR3 is TGTGCCATCAGTGAGTCCGGGGGGGACATATCCTACGAGCAGTACTTC.

The table lists this clonotype with many counts. The chain links TRBV11-2 to TRBJ2-1, with 7 positions matching TRBD2. This CDR3 spans 14 amino acids. Germline V lookup: CDR1 SGHAT, CDR2 FQNNGV. The V and J ends lost 1 base and 10 bases, in that order; junction bases with no gene match: 7. In nucleotides, the CDR3 is TGTGCCAGCAGCTTAGGGCTGACTAGCTACGAGCAGTTCTTC. Amino acid sequence: CASSLGLTSYEQFF.

The chain joins TRBV10-3 to TRBJ2-2, with D uncertain. Trimming removed 4 bases from V and 3 bases from J, with 15 bases in between. The CDR3 is 16 residues long. In germline, CDR1 is ENHRY, CDR2 SYGVKD. CDR3 nucleotide sequence: TGTGCCATCAGTGGGGTGCCCCCGGGCGACACCGGGGAGCTGTTTTTT. Translating it yields CAISGVPPGDTGELFF.

The V gene is TRBV7-6, the J gene TRBJ1-1; D may be TRBD1 (5 bases). This CDR3 comprises 13 residues. V was clipped by 8 bases and J by 1 base, with 11 bases between them. CDR1 is SGHVS, CDR2 FNYEAQ, per germline. CDR3 in amino acids: CASGSQGNTEAFF. DNA for the CDR3: TGTGCCAGCGGCTCCCAGGGGAACACTGAAGCTTTCTTT.

This clonotype was counted many times. V and J are TRBV28 and TRBJ2-4, with 7 bases matching TRBD1. V trimming: 7 bases; J trimming: 1 base; junction bases outside the gene matches: 7. CDR1 and CDR2 from the germline V gene are MDHEN and SYDVKM. The CDR3 has 15 amino acids. CDR3 sequence (DNA): TGTGCCAGCACCGAGGGGGCGAGGGCCAAAAACATTCAGTACTTC. This translates into CASTEGARAKNIQYF.

This clonotype was found many times. The CDR3 DNA is TGTGCCAGCAGTCGGACCGGGACAGGGGTCACAGATACGCAGTATTTT. Protein: CASSRTGTGVTDTQYF. The V call is TRBV28, the J call TRBJ2-3; 10 bases line up with TRBD1. The CDR3 length is 16 residues. J gave up 2 bases and V 5 bases, and 7 bases lay outside the gene matches. Germline loops: CDR1 MDHEN, CDR2 SYDVKM.

The gene calls are TRBV27 and TRBJ2-7; D gene unclear. This CDR3 spans 13 amino acids. Trimming removed 2 bases from V and 5 bases from J, with 10 bases in between. The germline V gene encodes CDR1 MNHEY and CDR2 SMNVEV (reference sequence). CDR3 protein: CASSLRPVDEQYF. The CDR3 DNA sequence: TGTGCCAGCAGTTTACGCCCCGTCGACGAGCAGTACTTC.

Concerning this clonotype: One junction end does not reproduce the germline sequence, and a read error may be involved. The rearrangement joins TRBV5-1 to TRBJ1-1; weak D call: TRBD1 (6 bases). This CDR3 contains 16 residues. The germline V gene encodes CDR1 SGHRS and CDR2 YFSETQ. The CDR3: CASSSGAVFMNTDAFF. The CDR3, as DNA: TGCGCCAGCAGTTCAGGGGCCGTATTTATGAACACTGATGCTTTCTTT.

This clonotype was counted at least ten times. The chain is built from TRBV30 and TRBJ2-4; D not certain. V was trimmed by 5 bases and J by 0 bases, leaving 11 bases between them. Looked up from germline, CDR1 is GTSNPN and CDR2 is SVGIG (reference sequence). There are 14 residues in the CDR3. The CDR3 DNA reads TGTGCCTGGGCCGACAAGCTAGCCAAAAACATTCAGTACTTC. Translated, it gives CAWADKLAKNIQYF.

Notes on this clonotype: A clone one base away is much larger, so this may be a read error. This chain links TRBV4-1 with TRBJ2-1, with D uncertain. The CDR3 totals 17 residues. The germline gives CDR1 MGHRA, CDR2 YSYEKL. Trimming pared 0 bases from V and 3 bases from J, leaving 15 bases between. CDR3 protein: CASSQESYGSDYNEQFF. CDR3 sequence (DNA): TGCGCCAGCAGCCAAGAGAGTTACGGGTCTGACTACAATGAGCAGTTCTTC.